The TCR beta chain under discussion was sequenced for a study of T cell responses to AZD1222 COVID-19 vaccine. Some clones are missing from TCRdb's copy, which holds only in-frame ones; the method was immunoSEQ multiplex PCR. This sample has over 130,000 clones, with more than 70% found just once. This clone has just a few counts. Its target is unknown. The CDR3 is 16 amino acids. CDR1 SGDLS and CDR2 YYNGEE come from the germline V gene. Trimming left V 2 bases short and J 5 bases short, with 16 bases between. Points from the study as a whole: Nearly half of spike-specific TCRs reportedly target variant regions that are unmutated in the B.1.351 and B.1.1.7 variants. Baseline seropositives among AZD1222 recipients totaled only five to seven.

This sample comprised peripheral blood, obtained 28 days after the second AZD1222 dose. This receptor was taken from an adult who received the AZD1222 COVID-19 vaccine. V is TRBV9 and J is TRBJ2-2; D is possibly TRBD1 (6 bases). The chain's CDR3 is CASSVQGLSTTGELFF. CDR3 DNA sequence: TGTGCCAGCAGCGTTCAGGGGTTAAGTACGACCGGGGAGCTGTTTTTT.